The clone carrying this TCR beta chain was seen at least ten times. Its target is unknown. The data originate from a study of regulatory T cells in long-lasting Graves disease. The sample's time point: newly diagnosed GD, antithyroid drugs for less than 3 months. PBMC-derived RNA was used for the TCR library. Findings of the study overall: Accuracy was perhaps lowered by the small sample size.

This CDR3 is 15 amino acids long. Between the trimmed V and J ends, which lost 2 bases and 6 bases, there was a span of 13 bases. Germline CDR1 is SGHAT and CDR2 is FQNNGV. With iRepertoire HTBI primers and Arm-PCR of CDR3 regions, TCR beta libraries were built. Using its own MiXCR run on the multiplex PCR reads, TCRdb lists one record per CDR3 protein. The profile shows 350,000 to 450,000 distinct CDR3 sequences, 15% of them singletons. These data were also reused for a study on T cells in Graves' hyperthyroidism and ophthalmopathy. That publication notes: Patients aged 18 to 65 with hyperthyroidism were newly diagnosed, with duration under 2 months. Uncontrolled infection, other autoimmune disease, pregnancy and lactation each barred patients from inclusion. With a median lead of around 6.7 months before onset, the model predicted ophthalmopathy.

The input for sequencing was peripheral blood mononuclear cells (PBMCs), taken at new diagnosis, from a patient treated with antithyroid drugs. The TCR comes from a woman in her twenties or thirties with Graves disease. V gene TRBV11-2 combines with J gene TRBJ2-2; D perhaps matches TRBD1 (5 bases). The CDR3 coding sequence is TGTGCCAGCAGCTTATCCGATGGGGCCCCCGGGGAGCTGTTTTTT. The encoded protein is CASSLSDGAPGELFF.